Following are 19 T cell receptor beta chains from one sample sequenced in a study of blood T cell repertoires in COVID-19 (dated by TCRdb to about 2020). The protocol used for the library was the immunoSEQ multiplex PCR assay. This is the immuneACCESS table as TCRdb keeps it, with only in-frame sequences that have V and J called. A part of the clones is gone; compared with another copy, unresolved V genes explain less than half, and the rest is unexplained. The sample table shows over 130,000 clones, and roughly 80% are seen once. The ten largest clones represent roughly 17% of the sample. The specimen sequenced was peripheral blood. These TCRs come from a man aged 50 or older with acute or convalescent COVID-19.

This rearrangement joins TRBV5-1 to TRBJ1-1; TRBD1 matches 7 bases. The CDR3 sequence is 15 residues long. V dropped 3 bases and J dropped 0; count of bases not matched to a gene: 5. In germline, CDR1 is SGHRS, CDR2 YFSETQ. The CDR3 bases are TGCGCCAGCAGCTGGAAGGGACAGATGAACACTGAAGCTTTCTTT. This translates into CASSWKGQMNTEAFF.

V is TRBV5-1 and J is TRBJ2-5; D is perhaps TRBD1 (6 bases). This CDR3 region has 14 residues. The V end lost 0 bases, the J end lost 3 bases, and 9 bases lay between the germline ends. The germline V gene encodes CDR1 SGHRS and CDR2 YFSETQ. CDR3 nucleotide sequence: TGCGCCAGCAGCTTGGAAGCAGGGGAAGAGACCCAGTACTTC. This encodes CASSLEAGEETQYF.

This chain joins TRBV5-1 and TRBJ2-5; TRBD1 is a possible D gene (6 bases). Trimming stripped 4 bases from V and 2 bases from J, with 9 bases between. In germline, CDR1 is SGHRS, CDR2 YFSETQ. This CDR3 has 13 residues. CDR3 residues: CASSPGQQETQYF. As DNA, the CDR3 is TGCGCCAGCAGCCCCGGACAGCAAGAGACCCAGTACTTC.

This chain uses TRBV4-1 with TRBJ1-2; no firm D call. V lost 6 bases and J 4 bases, leaving 15 bases between the germline ends. CDR3 length: 14 amino acids. Germline CDR1 reads MGHRA; CDR2 reads YSYEKL. The CDR3 region is CASRSYDGGYGYTF. CDR3 nucleotide sequence: TGCGCCAGCAGAAGCTATGACGGAGGCTATGGCTACACCTTC.

The chain combines TRBV7-9 with TRBJ1-1; D uncertain. Germline CDR1 is SEHNR and CDR2 is FQNEAQ (reference sequence). The V and J ends lost 7 bases and 2 bases respectively, with 14 bases between them. This CDR3 region has 14 residues. The CDR3 sequence: CASTSRLPNTEAFF. The CDR3 nucleotides read TGTGCCAGCACCTCGCGCCTACCAAACACTGAAGCTTTCTTT.

With respect to this clone: This CDR3 is also generated by other DNA sequences in the sample. This rearrangement joins TRBV19 to TRBJ2-2, with TRBD2 identical over 9 bases. This CDR3 region has 15 residues. CDR1 LNHDA and CDR2 SQIVND come from the germline V gene (reference sequence). V was pared by 3 bases and J by 5 bases, with 4 bases of the junction left unmatched. CDR3 coding DNA: TGTGCCAGTAGTATTACAAGCGGGGGGACCGGGGAGCTGTTTTTT. Translating gives CASSITSGGTGELFF.

V is TRBV2 and J is TRBJ2-3; D uncertain. This CDR3 region has 12 residues. Germline CDR1 and CDR2: SNHLY and FYNNEI. Trimming pared 4 bases from V and 1 base from J, leaving 3 bases between. Here the CDR3 DNA reads TGTGCCAGCAGTGCTCGCACAGATACGCAGTATTTT. Encoded protein: CASSARTDTQYF.

The chain has TRBV27 and TRBJ2-3; D is unresolved. Trimming left V 6 bases short and J 1 base short, with 11 bases between. The CDR3 contains 14 residues. The germline CDR1 and CDR2 sequences are MNHEY and SMNVEV (reference sequence). This chain's CDR3 is CASSNPRGTDTQYF. DNA of the CDR3: TGTGCCAGCAGCAATCCTCGGGGCACAGATACGCAGTATTTT.

The gene calls are TRBV19 and TRBJ1-1; maybe TRBD1 (5 bases). Trimming stripped 7 bases from V and 4 bases from J, with 16 bases between. Germline values: CDR1 LNHDA, CDR2 SQIVND (reference sequence). CDR3 length: 14 residues. The CDR3 DNA is TGTGCCAGTACCGTTATGGGGGGGGGCACTGAAGCTTTCTTT. This encodes CASTVMGGGTEAFF.

The chain uses TRBV7-8 and TRBJ2-5; 9 bases agree with TRBD1. The CDR3 sequence is 18 residues long. Trimming at V came to 5 bases and at J to 5 bases, leaving 18 bases not matched to a gene. From germline, CDR1 is SGHVS and CDR2 FQNEAQ. CDR3 in amino acids: CASSPYVIPGQGLETQYF. CDR3 bases: TGTGCCAGCAGCCCCTACGTGATACCGGGACAGGGCTTGGAGACCCAGTACTTC.

This clone was seen more than once but under ten times. This chain links TRBV6-2 or TRBV6-3 with TRBJ2-7; D uncertain. Deletions cut 1 base from V and 3 bases from J, with 7 bases between. The CDR3 runs 13 residues. Germline V gives CDR1 MNHEY, CDR2 SVGEGT. CDR3 loop: CASSYWPRYEQYF. CDR3 in DNA: TGTGCCAGCAGTTACTGGCCCCGCTACGAGCAGTACTTC.

The V and J genes are TRBV7-2 and TRBJ2-7, with TRBD1 identical over 10 bases. The CDR3 contains 15 residues. Germline lookup yields CDR1 SGHTA and CDR2 FQGNSA. The ends lost 5 bases at V and 2 bases at J; junction bases unmatched: 6. DNA for the CDR3: TGTGCCAGCAGCCGCCGGACAGGGGGGGCCTACGAGCAGTACTTC. This codes for CASSRRTGGAYEQYF.

The rearrangement uses TRBV24-1 and TRBJ1-5; D may be TRBD1 (6 bases). This CDR3 has 19 residues. Germline loops: CDR1 KGHDR, CDR2 SFDVKD. Trimming removed 3 bases at V and 3 bases at J, with 23 bases between. This chain's CDR3 is CATSDPVPQYRDTNQPQHF. The CDR3 region has the DNA TGTGCCACCAGTGATCCCGTCCCACAATACCGGGACACCAATCAGCCCCAGCATTTT.

The genes are TRBV3-1 (or the pseudogene TRBV3-2) and TRBJ1-6, with a possible D match to TRBD1 (6 bases). This CDR3 contains 17 residues. The germline gives CDR1 LGHDT, CDR2 YNNKEL (reference sequence). Trimming removed 2 bases from V and 9 bases from J, with 20 bases in between. CDR3 amino acids: CASSQPRWGQGSSPLHF. The CDR3 DNA follows: TGTGCCAGCAGCCAACCTCGGTGGGGGCAGGGTAGTTCACCCCTCCACTTT.

V is TRBV2 and J is TRBJ2-3, with a possible D match to TRBD1 (6 bases). There are 17 residues in the CDR3. The germline V and J ends were trimmed by 3 bases and 3 bases, with 19 bases remaining between them. Looked up from germline, CDR1 is SNHLY and CDR2 is FYNNEI. CDR3 protein: CASSDQGTESGTDTQYF. CDR3 coding DNA: TGTGCCAGCAGTGACCAGGGGACGGAGTCAGGGACAGATACGCAGTATTTT.

The rearrangement links TRBV10-3 to TRBJ2-7; D is ambiguous. Germline V gene lookup returns CDR1 ENHRY and CDR2 SYGVKD. The length of the CDR3 is 13 residues. Trimming left V 6 bases short and J 7 bases short, with 16 bases between. As DNA, the CDR3 is TGTGCCATCAGGGTGACTGGAGATGGGGAGCAGTACTTC. Its protein product is CAIRVTGDGEQYF.

This clone appeared once. The gene calls are TRBV9 and TRBJ2-7; 10 positions match TRBD1. The germline V gene encodes CDR1 SGDLS and CDR2 YYNGEE. Trimming took 3 bases from V and 3 from J; bases not matched to a gene: 3. This CDR3 region has 14 residues. The CDR3 region is CASSAGTGDYEQYV. In DNA form, the CDR3 reads TGTGCCAGCAGCGCCGGGACAGGGGACTACGAGCAGTACGTC.

The rearrangement joins TRBV6-5 to TRBJ1-2; possibly TRBD1 for D (6 bases). The germline gives CDR1 MNHEY, CDR2 SVGAGI. This CDR3 spans 13 amino acids. V was pared by 5 bases and J by 3 bases, with 10 bases between. The CDR3 reads CASSRTEYYGYTF. As DNA, the CDR3 is TGTGCCAGCAGTAGGACAGAATACTATGGCTACACCTTC.

The CDR3 spells CASSRLIQETQYF. The CDR3 nucleotides are TGTGCCAGCAGTCGACTGATACAAGAGACCCAGTACTTC. The V gene is TRBV27, the J gene TRBJ2-5; D gene ambiguous. V lost 5 bases to trimming and J lost 2 bases, with 9 bases between them. Germline-derived CDR1 and CDR2 are MNHEY and SMNVEV (reference sequence). The CDR3 has 13 residues.